This T cell receptor (beta chain) came from a study of molecular identifiers for immune sequencing clone quantification. The study, taken as a whole, reports: Even with more than 950,000 naive cells present, spiked Jurkat TCR RNA from one cell was reportedly detectable.

Germline values: CDR1 MDHEN, CDR2 SYDVKM. The CDR3 is 15 residues long. V was pared by 7 bases and J by 3 bases, with 16 bases between. TCRdb re-called the PCR reads through MiXCR, storing one row per CDR3 protein. The repertoire consists of a few hundred thousand distinct CDR3 sequences, with 24% occurring once and the leading ten covering around 0.76%. The naive CD8 libraries originated from between roughly 17,000 and 1,000,000 sorted cells and drew on 10%, 30% or 50% RNA. CD8+CD4-CCR7+CD45RA+ sorting gave the naive CD8 T cells. This clonotype was seen many times. Its antigen is currently unknown. This clonotype originated in a human donor in good health. Some libraries in this study had Jurkat cell RNA spiked in. The chain joins TRBV28 to TRBJ1-5; D is perhaps TRBD1 (5 bases). Sequenced: naive CD8+ T cells from blood, with Jurkat cell RNA spiked in. Noted subset: FACS-sorted CD8+CD4-CCR7+CD45RA+ naive T cells. CDR3 DNA: TGTGCCAGCACCCGAGACAGCCTTTTCAATCAGCCCCAGCATTTT. Amino acids: CASTRDSLFNQPQHF.